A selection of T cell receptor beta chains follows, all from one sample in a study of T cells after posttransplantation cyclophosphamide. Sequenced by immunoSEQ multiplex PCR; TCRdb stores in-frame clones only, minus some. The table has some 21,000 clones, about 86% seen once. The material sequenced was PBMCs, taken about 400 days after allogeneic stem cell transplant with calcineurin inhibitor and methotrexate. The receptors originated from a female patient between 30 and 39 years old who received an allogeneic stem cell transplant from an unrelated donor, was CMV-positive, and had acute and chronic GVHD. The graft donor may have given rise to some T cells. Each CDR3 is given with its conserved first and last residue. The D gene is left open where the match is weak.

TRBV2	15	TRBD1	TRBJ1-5	CASSITGGNIQPQHF
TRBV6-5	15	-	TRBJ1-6	CASSTSSSYNSPLHF
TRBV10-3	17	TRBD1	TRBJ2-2	CAISDFGTGGGNGELFF
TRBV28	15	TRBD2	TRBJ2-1	CASSPRVAGGNEQFF
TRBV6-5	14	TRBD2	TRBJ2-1	CASSWGGDRNEQFF
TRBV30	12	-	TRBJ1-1	CAWSGRTGEAFF
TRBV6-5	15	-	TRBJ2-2	CASTPGGTFTGELFF
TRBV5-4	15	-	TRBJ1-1	CASSFAGGRDTEAFF
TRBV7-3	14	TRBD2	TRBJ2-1	CASSFAGVLNEQFF
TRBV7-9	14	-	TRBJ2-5	CASSFRQMEETQYF
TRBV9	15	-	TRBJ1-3	CASSRDITSGNTIYF
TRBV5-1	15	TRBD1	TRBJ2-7	CASSWDRVLPLPQYF
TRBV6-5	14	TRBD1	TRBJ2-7	CASSPRGGQGEQYF
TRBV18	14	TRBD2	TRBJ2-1	CASSPLGPSGEQFF
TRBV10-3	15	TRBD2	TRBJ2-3	CAIRELAGEEDTQYF
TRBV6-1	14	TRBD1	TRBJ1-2	CASSEGWTGIGYTF
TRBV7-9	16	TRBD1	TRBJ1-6	CASSFLPGQGGSPLHF
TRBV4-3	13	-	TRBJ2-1	CASSQIRDNEQFF
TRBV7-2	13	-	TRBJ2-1	CASSLASSSGQFF
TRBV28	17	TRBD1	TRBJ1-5	CASSSRQGLKSNQPQHF
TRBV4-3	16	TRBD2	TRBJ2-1	CASSQDFVGTSGEQFF
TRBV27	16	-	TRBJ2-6	CASSPLGSSGANVLTF
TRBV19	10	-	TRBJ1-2	CATLQGSYTF
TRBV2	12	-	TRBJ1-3	CASSGEPNTIYF
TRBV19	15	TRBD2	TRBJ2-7	CASSMNSGSQSEQYF
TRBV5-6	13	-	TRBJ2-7	CASSLPMGHEQYF
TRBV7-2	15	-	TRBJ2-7	CASSLGAGNSYEQYF
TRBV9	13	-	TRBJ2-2	CASSNGGAGELFF
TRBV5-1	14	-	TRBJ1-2	CASSLGSTGDGYTF
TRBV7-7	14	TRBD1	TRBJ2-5	CASSRGGAEGTQYF
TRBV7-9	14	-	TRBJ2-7	CASSYSQGRYEQYF
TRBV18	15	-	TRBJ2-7	CASSSVTGIPYEQYF
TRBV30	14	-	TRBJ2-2	CATGGPANTGELFF
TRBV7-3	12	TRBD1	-	CASSLTGGEQYF
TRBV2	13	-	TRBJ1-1	CASTRDVRVGCFF
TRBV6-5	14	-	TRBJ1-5	CASSYSRWDQPQHF
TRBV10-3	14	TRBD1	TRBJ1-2	CAISRTGQIDGYTF
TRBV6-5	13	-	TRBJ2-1	CAPQGVPGNEQFF
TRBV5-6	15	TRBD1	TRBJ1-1	CASSIGTGWGTEAFF
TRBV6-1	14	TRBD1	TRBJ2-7	CASGGTGIGYEQYF